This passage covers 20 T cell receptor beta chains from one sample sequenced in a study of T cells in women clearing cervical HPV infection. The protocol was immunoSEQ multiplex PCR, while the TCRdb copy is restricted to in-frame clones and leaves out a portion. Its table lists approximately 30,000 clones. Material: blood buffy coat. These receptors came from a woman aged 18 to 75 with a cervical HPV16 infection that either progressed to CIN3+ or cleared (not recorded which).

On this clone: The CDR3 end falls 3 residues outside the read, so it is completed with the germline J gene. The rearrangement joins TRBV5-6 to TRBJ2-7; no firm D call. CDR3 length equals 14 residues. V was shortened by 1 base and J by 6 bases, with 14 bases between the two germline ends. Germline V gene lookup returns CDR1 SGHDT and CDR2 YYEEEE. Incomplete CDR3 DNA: TGTGCCAGCAGCTTGCTTAATCGGTGGGCCGAG. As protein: CASSLLNRWAE. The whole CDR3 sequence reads CASSLLNRWAEQYF. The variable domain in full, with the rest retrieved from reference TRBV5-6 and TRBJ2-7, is DAGVTQSPTHLIKTRGQQVTLRCSPKSGHDTVSWYQQALGQGPQFIFQYYEEEERQRGNFPDRFSGHQFPNYSSELNVNALLLGDSALYLCASSLLNRWAEQYFGPGTRLTVT.

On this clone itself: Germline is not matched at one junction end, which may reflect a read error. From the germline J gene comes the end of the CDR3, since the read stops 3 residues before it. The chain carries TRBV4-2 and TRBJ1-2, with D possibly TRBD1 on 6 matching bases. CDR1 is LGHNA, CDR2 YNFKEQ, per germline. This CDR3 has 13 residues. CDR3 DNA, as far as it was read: TGCGCCAGCAGCCGGGCCGGACAGTCTGGC. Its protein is CASSRAGQSG. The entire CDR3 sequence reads CASSRAGQSGYTF.

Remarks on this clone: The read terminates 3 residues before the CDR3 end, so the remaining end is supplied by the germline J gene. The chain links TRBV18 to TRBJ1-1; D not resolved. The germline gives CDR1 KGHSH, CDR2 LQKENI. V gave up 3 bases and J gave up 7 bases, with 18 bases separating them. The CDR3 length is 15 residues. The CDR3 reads CASSPSVVQVNEAFF. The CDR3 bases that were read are TGTGCCAGCTCACCGTCGGTGGTGCAGGTCAATGAA.

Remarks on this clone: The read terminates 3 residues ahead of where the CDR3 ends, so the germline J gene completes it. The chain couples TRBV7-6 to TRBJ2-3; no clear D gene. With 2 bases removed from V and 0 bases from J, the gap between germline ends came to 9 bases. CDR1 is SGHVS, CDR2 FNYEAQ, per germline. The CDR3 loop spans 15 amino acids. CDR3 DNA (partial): TGTGCCAGCAGCTTAAGCCAACTCAGCACAGATACG. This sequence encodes CASSLSQLSTDT. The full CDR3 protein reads CASSLSQLSTDTQYF.

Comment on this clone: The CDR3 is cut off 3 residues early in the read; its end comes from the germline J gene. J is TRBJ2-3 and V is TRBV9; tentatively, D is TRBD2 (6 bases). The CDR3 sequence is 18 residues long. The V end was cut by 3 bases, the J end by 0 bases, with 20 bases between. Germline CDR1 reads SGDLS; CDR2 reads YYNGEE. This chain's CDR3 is CASSDPGLPTSSTDTQYF. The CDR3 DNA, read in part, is TGTGCCAGCAGCGACCCGGGACTTCCAACGAGTAGCACAGATACG.

Partial CDR3 DNA: TGTGCCAGCAGCCCGCAAACCGGGACAGGGGGCGTCGGGGAG. It encodes CASSPQTGTGGVGE. The whole CDR3 sequence is CASSPQTGTGGVGELFF. The chain recombines TRBV14 with TRBJ2-2, with 12 bases aligning to TRBD1. The observed sequence ends 3 residues before the CDR3 terminus, with the missing tail filled in from the germline J gene. The CDR3 totals 17 residues. The ends lost 4 bases at V and 7 bases at J; junction bases unmatched: 10. Germline V gene lookup returns CDR1 SGHDN and CDR2 FVKESK.

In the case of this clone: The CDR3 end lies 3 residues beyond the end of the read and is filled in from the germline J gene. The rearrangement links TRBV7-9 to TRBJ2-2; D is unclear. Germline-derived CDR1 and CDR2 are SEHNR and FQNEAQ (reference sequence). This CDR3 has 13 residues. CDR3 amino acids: CASSPGPNEKLFF. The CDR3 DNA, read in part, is TGTGCCAGCAGCCCAGGTCCTAATGAAAAG.

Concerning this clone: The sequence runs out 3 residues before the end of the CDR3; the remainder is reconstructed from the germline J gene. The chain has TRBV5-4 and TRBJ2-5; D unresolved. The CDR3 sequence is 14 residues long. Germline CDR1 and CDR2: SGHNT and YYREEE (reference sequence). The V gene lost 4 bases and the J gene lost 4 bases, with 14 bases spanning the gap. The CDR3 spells CASSPSFQVETQYF. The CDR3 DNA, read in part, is TGTGCCAGCAGCCCGTCATTCCAGGTAGAGACC.

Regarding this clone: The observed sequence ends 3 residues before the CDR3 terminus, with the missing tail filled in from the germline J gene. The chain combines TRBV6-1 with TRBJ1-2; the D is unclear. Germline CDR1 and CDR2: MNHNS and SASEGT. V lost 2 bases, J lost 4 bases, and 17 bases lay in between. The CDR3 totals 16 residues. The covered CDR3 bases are TGTGCCAGCAGTGAAACCAGTCTAGGAGGCATCTATGGC. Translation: CASSETSLGGIYG. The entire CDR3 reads CASSETSLGGIYGYTF.

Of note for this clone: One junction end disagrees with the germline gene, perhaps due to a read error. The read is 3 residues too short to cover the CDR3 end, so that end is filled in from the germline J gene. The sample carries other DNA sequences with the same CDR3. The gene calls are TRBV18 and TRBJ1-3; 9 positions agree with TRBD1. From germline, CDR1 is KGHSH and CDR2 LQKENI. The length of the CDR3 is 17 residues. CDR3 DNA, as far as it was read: TGTGCCAGCTCACTACAGGGGGCTCATAACTCTGGAAACACG. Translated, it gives CASSLQGAHNSGNT. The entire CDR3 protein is CASSLQGAHNSGNTIYF.

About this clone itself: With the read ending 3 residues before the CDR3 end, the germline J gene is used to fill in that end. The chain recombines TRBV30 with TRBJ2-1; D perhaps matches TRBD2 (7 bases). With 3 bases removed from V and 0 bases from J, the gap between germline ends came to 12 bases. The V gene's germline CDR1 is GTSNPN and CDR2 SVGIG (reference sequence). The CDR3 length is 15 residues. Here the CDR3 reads CAWRVGGASYNEQFF. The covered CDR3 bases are TGTGCCTGGAGAGTGGGGGGGGCCTCCTACAATGAG.

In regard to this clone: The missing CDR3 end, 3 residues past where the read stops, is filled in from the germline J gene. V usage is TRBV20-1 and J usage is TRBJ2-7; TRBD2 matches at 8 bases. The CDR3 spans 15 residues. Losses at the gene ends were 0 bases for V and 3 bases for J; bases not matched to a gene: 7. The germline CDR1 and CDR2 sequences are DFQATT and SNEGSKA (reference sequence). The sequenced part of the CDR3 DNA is TGCAGTGCTAGAGATTCGGGGGGGGCGGGCTACGAG. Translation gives CSARDSGGAGYE. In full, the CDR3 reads CSARDSGGAGYEQYF.

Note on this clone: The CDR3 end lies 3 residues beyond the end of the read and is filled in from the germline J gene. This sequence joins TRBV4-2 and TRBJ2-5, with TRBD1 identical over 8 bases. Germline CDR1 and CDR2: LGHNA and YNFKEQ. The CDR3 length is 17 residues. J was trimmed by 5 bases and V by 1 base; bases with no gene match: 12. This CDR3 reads CASSQGGQERWRETQYF. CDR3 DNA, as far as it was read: TGTGCCAGCAGCCAAGGGGGACAGGAGCGATGGAGGGAGACC.

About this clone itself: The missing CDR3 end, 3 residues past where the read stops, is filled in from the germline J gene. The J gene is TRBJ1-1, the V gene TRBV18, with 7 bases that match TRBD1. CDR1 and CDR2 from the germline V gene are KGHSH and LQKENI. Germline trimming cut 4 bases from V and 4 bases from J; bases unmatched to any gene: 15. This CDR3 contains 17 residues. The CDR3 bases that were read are TGTGCCAGCTCACGTCTGTTGAGAGGGGGCATCGGCACTGAA. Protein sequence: CASSRLLRGGIGTE. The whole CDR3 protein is CASSRLLRGGIGTEAFF.

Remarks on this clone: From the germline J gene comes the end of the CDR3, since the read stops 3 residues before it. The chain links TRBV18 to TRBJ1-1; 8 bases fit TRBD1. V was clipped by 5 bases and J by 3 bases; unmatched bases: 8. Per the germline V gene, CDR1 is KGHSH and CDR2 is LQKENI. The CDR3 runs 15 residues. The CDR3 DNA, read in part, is TGTGCCAGCTCAGCCTTGGACAGGGCGGACACTGAA. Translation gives CASSALDRADTE. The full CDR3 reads CASSALDRADTEAFF.

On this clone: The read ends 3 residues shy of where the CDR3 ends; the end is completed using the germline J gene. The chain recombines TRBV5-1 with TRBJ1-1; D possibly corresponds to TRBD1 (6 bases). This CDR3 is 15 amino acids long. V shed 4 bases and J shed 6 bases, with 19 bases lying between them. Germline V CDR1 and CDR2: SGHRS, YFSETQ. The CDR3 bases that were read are TGCGCCAGCAGCGCTTACCACAGGGAGGGTCCTGAA. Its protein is CASSAYHREGPE. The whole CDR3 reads CASSAYHREGPEAFF.

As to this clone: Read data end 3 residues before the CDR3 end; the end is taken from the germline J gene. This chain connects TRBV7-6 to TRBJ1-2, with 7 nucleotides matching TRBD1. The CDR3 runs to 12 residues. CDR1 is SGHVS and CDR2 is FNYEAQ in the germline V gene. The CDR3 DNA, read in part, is TGTGCCAGCAGCTTAACGGGACAGAAC. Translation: CASSLTGQN. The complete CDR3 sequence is CASSLTGQNYTF.

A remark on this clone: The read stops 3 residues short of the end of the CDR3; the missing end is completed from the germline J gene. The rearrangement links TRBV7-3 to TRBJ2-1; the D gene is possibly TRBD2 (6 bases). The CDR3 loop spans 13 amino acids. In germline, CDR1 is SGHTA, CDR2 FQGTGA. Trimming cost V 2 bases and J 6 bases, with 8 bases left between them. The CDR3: CASSLSGGNEQFF. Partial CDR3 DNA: TGTGCCAGCAGCTTATCCGGGGGCAATGAG.

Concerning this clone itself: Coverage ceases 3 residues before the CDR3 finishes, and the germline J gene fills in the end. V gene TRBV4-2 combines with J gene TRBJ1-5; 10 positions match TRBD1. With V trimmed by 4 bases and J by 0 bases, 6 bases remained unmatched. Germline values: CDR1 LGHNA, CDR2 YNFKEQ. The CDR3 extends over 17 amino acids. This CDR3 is CASSLRQGAISNQPQHF. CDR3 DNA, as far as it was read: TGTGCCAGCAGCCTACGACAGGGGGCAATTAGCAATCAGCCC.

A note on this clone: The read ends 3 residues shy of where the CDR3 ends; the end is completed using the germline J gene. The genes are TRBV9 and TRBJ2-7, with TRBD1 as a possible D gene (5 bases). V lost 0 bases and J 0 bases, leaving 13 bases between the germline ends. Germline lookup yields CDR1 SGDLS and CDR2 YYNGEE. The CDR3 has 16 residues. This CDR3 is CASSVEDKPSSYEQYF. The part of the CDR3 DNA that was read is TGTGCCAGCAGCGTAGAGGACAAACCGAGCTCCTACGAG.